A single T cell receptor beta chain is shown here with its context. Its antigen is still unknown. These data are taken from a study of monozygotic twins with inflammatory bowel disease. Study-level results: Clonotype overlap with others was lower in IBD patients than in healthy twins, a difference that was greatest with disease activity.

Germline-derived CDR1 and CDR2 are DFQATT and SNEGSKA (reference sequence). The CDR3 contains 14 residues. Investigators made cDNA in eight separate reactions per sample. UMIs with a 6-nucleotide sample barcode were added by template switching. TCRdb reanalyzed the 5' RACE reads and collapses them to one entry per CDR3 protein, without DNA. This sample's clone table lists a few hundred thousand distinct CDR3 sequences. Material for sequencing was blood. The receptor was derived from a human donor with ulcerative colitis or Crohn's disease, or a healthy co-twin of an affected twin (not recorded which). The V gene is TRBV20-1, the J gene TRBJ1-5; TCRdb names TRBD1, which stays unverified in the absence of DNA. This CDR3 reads CSATLGGAGKPQHF.